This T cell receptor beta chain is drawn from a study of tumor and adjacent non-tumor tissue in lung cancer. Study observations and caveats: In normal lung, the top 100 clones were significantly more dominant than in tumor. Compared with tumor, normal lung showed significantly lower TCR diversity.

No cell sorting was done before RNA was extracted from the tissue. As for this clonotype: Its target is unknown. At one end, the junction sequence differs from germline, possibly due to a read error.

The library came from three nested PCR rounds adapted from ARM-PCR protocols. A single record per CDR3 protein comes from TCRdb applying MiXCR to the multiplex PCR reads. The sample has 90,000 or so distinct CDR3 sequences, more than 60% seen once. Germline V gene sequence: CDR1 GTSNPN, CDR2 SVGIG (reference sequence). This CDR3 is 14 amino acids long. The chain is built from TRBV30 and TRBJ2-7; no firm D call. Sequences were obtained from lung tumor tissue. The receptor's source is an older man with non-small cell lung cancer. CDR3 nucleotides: TGTGCCTGGAGTGTACTGGATAGGGCCTACGAGCGGTACTTC. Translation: CAWSVLDRAYERYF.